These T cell receptor beta chains were read from a single sample in a study of shared clonotypes between healthy human individuals. Profiling relied on immunoSEQ multiplex PCR, and the TCRdb table lists in-frame clones only, not all of them. This table has millions of clones, around 93% appearing once. The sample consisted of naive CD8+ T cells from PBMCs. These receptors were obtained from a man between 18 and 35 years old in good health. Some clones in this sample may be carry-over from other donors' samples. Each CDR3 is given with its conserved first and last residue. The order of the fields is D gene, J gene, clone size, V gene, CDR3 DNA, CDR3 protein. The D gene is left open where the match is weak. Not all rows give a size; the values are once, few, many and, for expanded clones, a class.

D gene: NA; J gene: TRBJ2-1; clone size: NA; V gene: TRBV7-9; CDR3 DNA: TGTGCCAGCAGCTTATTAATCGGGAGCAACAATGAGCAGTTCTTC; CDR3 protein: CASSLLIGSNNEQFF
D gene: NA; J gene: TRBJ2-3; clone size: NA; V gene: TRBV7-3; CDR3 DNA: TGTGCCAGCAGCTTCCTCGGGAACACAGATACGCAGTATTTT; CDR3 protein: CASSFLGNTDTQYF
D gene: NA; J gene: TRBJ1-2; clone size: NA; V gene: TRBV6-1; CDR3 DNA: TGTGCCAGCATTACGACAGATCTCTATGGCTACACCTTC; CDR3 protein: CASITTDLYGYTF
D gene: TRBD1; J gene: TRBJ2-7; clone size: NA; V gene: TRBV7-2; CDR3 DNA: TGTGCCAGCAGCTTGGGGGGACAGGGGCCCTACGAGCAGTACTTC; CDR3 protein: CASSLGGQGPYEQYF
D gene: NA; J gene: TRBJ2-1; clone size: few; V gene: TRBV7-9; CDR3 DNA: TGTGCCAGCAGCTTTCTCCGGAGCTCCTACAATGAGCAGTTCTTC; CDR3 protein: CASSFLRSSYNEQFF
D gene: NA; J gene: TRBJ2-7; clone size: NA; V gene: TRBV28; CDR3 DNA: TGTGCCAGCAGTTCTGACTACGAGCAGTACTTC; CDR3 protein: CASSSDYEQYF
D gene: TRBD1; J gene: TRBJ2-4; clone size: once; V gene: TRBV29-1; CDR3 DNA: TGCAGCGTTGCCCACAGGGGCCTAGCCAAAAACATTCAGTACTTC; CDR3 protein: CSVAHRGLAKNIQYF
D gene: NA; J gene: TRBJ1-2; clone size: NA; V gene: TRBV6-5; CDR3 DNA: TGTGCCAGCAAGTATGGACCTAACTATGGCTACACCTTC; CDR3 protein: CASKYGPNYGYTF
D gene: TRBD2; J gene: TRBJ2-1; clone size: NA; V gene: TRBV28; CDR3 DNA: TGTGCCAGCAGTTTTCCCGGGACTAGGGATCGGATCTTC; CDR3 protein: CASSFPGTRDRIF
D gene: TRBD1; J gene: TRBJ2-7; clone size: NA; V gene: TRBV5-1; CDR3 DNA: TGCGCCAGCAGCTTCCGGGACAGCCCTGCCTACGAGCAGTACTTC; CDR3 protein: CASSFRDSPAYEQYF
D gene: NA; J gene: TRBJ2-2; clone size: NA; V gene: TRBV11-2; CDR3 DNA: TGTGCCAGCAGCTTTAGGGGTCGGACGAACACCGGGGAGCTGTTTTTT; CDR3 protein: CASSFRGRTNTGELFF
D gene: TRBD2; J gene: TRBJ2-1; clone size: NA; V gene: TRBV27; CDR3 DNA: TGTGCCAGCAAAGCGGGGGTGGGAGAGCAGTTCTTC; CDR3 protein: CASKAGVGEQFF
D gene: NA; J gene: TRBJ1-1; clone size: NA; V gene: TRBV11-2; CDR3 DNA: TGTGCCAGCAGCCAAGAGGCAGCCCCGTCTGAAGCTTTCTTT; CDR3 protein: CASSQEAAPSEAFF
D gene: TRBD2; J gene: TRBJ2-2; clone size: NA; V gene: TRBV6-6; CDR3 DNA: TGTGCCAGCACCGACCCCAGCGGGATGAACACCGGGGAGCTGTTTTTT; CDR3 protein: CASTDPSGMNTGELFF
D gene: NA; J gene: TRBJ2-3; clone size: NA; V gene: TRBV4-3; CDR3 DNA: TGCGCCAGCAGCCAAGTCGACACAGATACGCAGTATTTT; CDR3 protein: CASSQVDTDTQYF
D gene: NA; J gene: TRBJ2-2; clone size: NA; V gene: TRBV9; CDR3 DNA: TGTGCCAGCGCGGCGGAGAACACCGGGGAGCTGTTTTTT; CDR3 protein: CASAAENTGELFF
D gene: NA; J gene: TRBJ1-2; clone size: NA; V gene: TRBV28; CDR3 DNA: TGTGCCAGCAGTTTATCATGGGGACCCACCTATGGCTACACCTTC; CDR3 protein: CASSLSWGPTYGYTF
D gene: NA; J gene: TRBJ1-1; clone size: NA; V gene: TRBV11-2; CDR3 DNA: TGTGCCAGCAGCTTAGTGGAAGGGGGGGTTTACACTGAAGCTTTCTTT; CDR3 protein: CASSLVEGGVYTEAFF
D gene: TRBD1; J gene: TRBJ2-7; clone size: NA; V gene: TRBV9; CDR3 DNA: TGTGCCAGCAACGCCGGGACAGGGGGCCACGAGCAGTACTTC; CDR3 protein: CASNAGTGGHEQYF
D gene: TRBD2; J gene: TRBJ2-3; clone size: NA; V gene: TRBV5-1; CDR3 DNA: TGCGCCAGCAGCTTGCCGGGTACTAGCGGGAGGGTCTCGGATACGCAGTATTTT; CDR3 protein: CASSLPGTSGRVSDTQYF
D gene: TRBD2; J gene: TRBJ2-7; clone size: NA; V gene: TRBV5-1; CDR3 DNA: TGCGCCAGCAGCTTTGGGACTAGCGGGCAGGACGAGCAGTACTTC; CDR3 protein: CASSFGTSGQDEQYF
D gene: NA; J gene: TRBJ2-2; clone size: NA; V gene: TRBV7-2; CDR3 DNA: TGTGCCAGCAGCCTCCCGCCGACCTTGGCGGGCACCGGGGAGCTGTTTTTT; CDR3 protein: CASSLPPTLAGTGELFF
D gene: NA; J gene: TRBJ2-7; clone size: NA; V gene: TRBV11-2; CDR3 DNA: TGTGCCAGCAGCTGGGATTCCTCCTACGAGCAGTACTTC; CDR3 protein: CASSWDSSYEQYF
D gene: NA; J gene: TRBJ2-7; clone size: NA; V gene: TRBV20-1; CDR3 DNA: TGCAGTGCTAGAGATGATAACGAGCAGTACTTC; CDR3 protein: CSARDDNEQYF
D gene: NA; J gene: TRBJ2-1; clone size: NA; V gene: TRBV27; CDR3 DNA: TGTGCCAGCAGTTTATCCGTCACGGCGAGCTCCTACAATGAGCAGTTCTTC; CDR3 protein: CASSLSVTASSYNEQFF
D gene: NA; J gene: TRBJ1-1; clone size: NA; V gene: TRBV28; CDR3 DNA: TGTGCCAGCAACAAACGGGGGGTATTGAACACTGAAGCTTTCTTT; CDR3 protein: CASNKRGVLNTEAFF
D gene: NA; J gene: TRBJ2-5; clone size: NA; V gene: TRBV7-9; CDR3 DNA: TGTGCCAGCAGCTCTGGGGGCTACCAAGAGACCCAGTACTTC; CDR3 protein: CASSSGGYQETQYF
D gene: NA; J gene: TRBJ1-2; clone size: NA; V gene: TRBV7-9; CDR3 DNA: TGTGCCAGCAGCTTAGCGGGGGTCCTAACATGGAATGGCTACACCTTC; CDR3 protein: CASSLAGVLTWNGYTF
D gene: TRBD2; J gene: TRBJ2-7; clone size: NA; V gene: TRBV27; CDR3 DNA: TGTGCCAGCAGTCTACAGCCTAGCGGGAGGGCCTACGAGCAGTACTTC; CDR3 protein: CASSLQPSGRAYEQYF
D gene: NA; J gene: TRBJ2-7; clone size: NA; V gene: TRBV19; CDR3 DNA: TGTGCCAGTAGTATATCAGGGTCCTACGAGCAGTACTTC; CDR3 protein: CASSISGSYEQYF
D gene: NA; J gene: TRBJ2-7; clone size: NA; V gene: TRBV10-3; CDR3 DNA: TGTGCCATCAGGTTGGCAGGGGCTCCCTACGAGCAGTACTTC; CDR3 protein: CAIRLAGAPYEQYF
D gene: TRBD2; J gene: TRBJ2-1; clone size: NA; V gene: TRBV7-3; CDR3 DNA: TGTGCCAGCAGCCTGTCGACTAGCGGAAACAATGAGCAGTTCTTC; CDR3 protein: CASSLSTSGNNEQFF
D gene: TRBD2; J gene: TRBJ2-7; clone size: few; V gene: TRBV7-9; CDR3 DNA: TGTGCCAGCGGAGCGGGAGGATACGAGCAGTACTTC; CDR3 protein: CASGAGGYEQYF
D gene: NA; J gene: TRBJ1-5; clone size: NA; V gene: TRBV6-6; CDR3 DNA: TGTGCCAGCAGTTACTCCGGCAGGTCGGGTCAGCCCCAGCATTTT; CDR3 protein: CASSYSGRSGQPQHF
D gene: NA; J gene: TRBJ1-2; clone size: NA; V gene: TRBV6-5; CDR3 DNA: TGTGCCAGCAGTTACTTTGGGGGCGGACTAGAGGGCTACACCTTC; CDR3 protein: CASSYFGGGLEGYTF
D gene: NA; J gene: TRBJ2-7; clone size: NA; V gene: TRBV28; CDR3 DNA: TGTGCCAGCAGTGGAGGCAGGACCTACGAGCAGTACTTC; CDR3 protein: CASSGGRTYEQYF
D gene: NA; J gene: TRBJ2-1; clone size: once; V gene: TRBV7-3; CDR3 DNA: TGTGCCAGCAGCTGGAGCGGGCCCCGGAATGAGCAGTTCTTC; CDR3 protein: CASSWSGPRNEQFF
D gene: TRBD2; J gene: TRBJ2-7; clone size: NA; V gene: TRBV28; CDR3 DNA: TGTGCCAGCAGTTTGGTCAAGCGGGAGGAGCAGTACTTC; CDR3 protein: CASSLVKREEQYF
D gene: TRBD1; J gene: TRBJ1-1; clone size: few; V gene: TRBV10-3; CDR3 DNA: TGTGCCATCAGTCCCGACAGGGTTAACACTGAAGCTTTCTTT; CDR3 protein: CAISPDRVNTEAFF
D gene: TRBD1; J gene: TRBJ2-7; clone size: NA; V gene: TRBV15; CDR3 DNA: TGTGCCACCAGCAGAGGTGCAGGGGGCACCTACGAGCAGTACTTC; CDR3 protein: CATSRGAGGTYEQYF
D gene: NA; J gene: TRBJ1-1; clone size: NA; V gene: TRBV15; CDR3 DNA: TGTGCCACCAGCAGAGGGGGGGGTGAAGCTTTCTTT; CDR3 protein: CATSRGGGEAFF
D gene: NA; J gene: TRBJ2-1; clone size: NA; V gene: TRBV6-5; CDR3 DNA: TGTGCCAGCAGTTACTCGTTTTCCAATGAGCAGTTCTTC; CDR3 protein: CASSYSFSNEQFF